This T cell receptor beta chain is from a study of T cell repertoires in cytomegalovirus infection. The wider study: Public signatures in TCR beta pointed to CMV infection and matching HLA type.

This clonotype was recorded a few times. Its antigen is as yet unknown. TCRdb redid the calling of the reads with MiXCR, one entry per CDR3 protein. The data show more than 85,000 distinct CDR3 sequences, 15% to 20% seen once. The study, taken as a whole, reports: Clonotype analysis showed dominance of the ex vivo response by HLA-C-restricted CMV-specific TCR beta clonotypes.

The V end lost 0 bases, the J end lost 1 base, and 6 bases lay between the germline ends. CDR3 length: 14 amino acids. Germline CDR1 LNHNV, CDR2 YYDKDF (reference sequence). The chain links TRBV15 to TRBJ1-1; D ambiguous. Sample: PBMCs. This receptor was obtained from a human donor in good health (CMV status not recorded). Some clones in this sample may be carry-over from other donors' samples. As DNA, the CDR3 is TGTGCCACCAGCAGAGACATACGGAACACTGAAGCTTTCTTT. Translated: CATSRDIRNTEAFF.